These 13 T cell receptor beta chains share one sample of origin, sequenced in a study of blood T cell repertoires in COVID-19. Clones were sequenced by immunoSEQ multiplex PCR, and TCRdb holds only the in-frame ones, with some missing. The sample yields nearly 300,000 clones, about 90% seen once. The sample taken for sequencing was PBMCs or T cells enriched from blood (not recorded which). All receptors come from a woman aged 45-65 years who had been exposed to COVID-19.

The V and J genes are TRBV18 and TRBJ2-1; D possibly corresponds to TRBD1 (5 bases). The V end lost 4 bases, the J end lost 7 bases, and 20 bases lay between the germline ends. Germline-derived CDR1 and CDR2 are KGHSH and LQKENI. The CDR3 extends over 16 amino acids. Here the CDR3 reads CASSRASDRNLNEQFF. DNA of the CDR3: TGTGCCAGCTCACGAGCCTCCGACAGAAATCTAAATGAGCAGTTCTTC.

The chain couples TRBV27 to TRBJ2-1; 13 bases match TRBD2. Germline V gives CDR1 MNHEY, CDR2 SMNVEV (reference sequence). This CDR3 contains 19 residues. V was clipped by 5 bases and J by 8 bases; unmatched bases: 18. The CDR3 DNA follows: TGTGCCAGCAGTCACCGCTCCAAGACTAGCGGGGGGCGGGGGGATGAGCAGTTCTTC. This encodes CASSHRSKTSGGRGDEQFF.

This clone was detected a few times. This chain connects TRBV4-2 to TRBJ2-6, with no clear D. V was shortened by 0 bases and J by 0 bases, with 6 bases between the two germline ends. The CDR3 length is 16 residues. CDR1 and CDR2 from the germline V gene are LGHNA and YNFKEQ. CDR3 sequence (DNA): TGTGCCAGCAGCCAAGACTCGTCCTCTGGGGCCAACGTCCTGACTTTC. Residues: CASSQDSSSGANVLTF.

The chain joins TRBV27 to TRBJ1-2, with 7 bases lining up with TRBD1. Germline values: CDR1 MNHEY, CDR2 SMNVEV (reference sequence). With V trimmed by 5 bases and J by 7 bases, 10 bases remained unmatched. This CDR3 is 14 amino acids long. CDR3 in amino acids: CASSPGTVWSGYTF. CDR3 nucleotide sequence: TGTGCCAGCAGTCCGGGGACAGTCTGGAGTGGCTACACCTTC.

The V call is TRBV11-3, the J call TRBJ2-7, with D possibly being TRBD1 (5 bases). V dropped 4 bases and J dropped 6 bases, with 13 bases sitting between them. This CDR3 is built from 13 residues. CDR1 is SGHNT, CDR2 YENEEA, per germline. The CDR3 nucleotides read TGTGCCAGCAGCTCCTCGACAGTTTCCGAGCAGTACTTC. Protein product: CASSSSTVSEQYF. Variable domain in full (rest from reference TRBV11-3 and TRBJ2-7): EAGVVQSPRYKIIEKKQPVAFWCNPISGHNTLYWYLQNLGQGPELLIRYENEEAVDDSQLPKDRFSAERLKGVDSTLKIQPAELGDSAVYLCASSSSTVSEQYFGPGTRLTVT.

The chain carries TRBV7-9 and TRBJ2-5; D might be TRBD1 (5 bases). The CDR3 spans 14 residues. Between the trimmed V and J ends, which lost 2 bases and 1 base, there was a span of 8 bases. Germline values: CDR1 SEHNR, CDR2 FQNEAQ (reference sequence). The CDR3 sequence is CASSLLGLQETQYF. For the CDR3, the DNA is TGTGCCAGCAGCTTATTGGGGCTCCAAGAGACCCAGTACTTC.

In its sample, this clone was seen once. V is TRBV9 and J is TRBJ2-7; 8 nucleotides line up with TRBD1. The CDR3 has 12 residues. The germline gives CDR1 SGDLS, CDR2 YYNGEE. The V segment lost 3 bases and the J segment 7 bases; nucleotides outside the gene matches: 3. The DNA for the CDR3 is TGTGCCAGCAGCGGACAGGGGCCTGAGCAGTACTTC. Residues: CASSGQGPEQYF.

The genes are TRBV7-2 and TRBJ2-3, with 8 nucleotides matching TRBD2. J was trimmed by 4 bases and V by 3 bases; bases with no gene match: 0. This CDR3 has 13 amino acids. CDR1 and CDR2 from the germline V gene are SGHTA and FQGNSA. The CDR3 spells CASSFGGADTQYF. Here the CDR3 DNA reads TGTGCCAGCAGCTTCGGGGGGGCAGATACGCAGTATTTT.

J is TRBJ1-5 and V is TRBV5-8; the D is unclear. The CDR3 covers 13 residues. V lost 5 bases to trimming and J lost 3 bases, with 9 bases between them. From germline, CDR1 is SGHTS and CDR2 YDEGEE. The CDR3 DNA follows: TGTGCCAGCAGAGGAGGGATCAATCAGCCCCAGCATTTT. Its translation is CASRGGINQPQHF.

The rearrangement uses TRBV5-8 and TRBJ2-7; 15 positions agree with TRBD2. There are 14 residues in the CDR3. V dropped 6 bases and J dropped 3; count of bases not matched to a gene: 1. CDR1 and CDR2 (germline): SGHTS, YDEGEE. The CDR3 reads CASKGLAGGYEQYF. The CDR3 DNA reads TGTGCCAGCAAGGGACTAGCGGGGGGCTACGAGCAGTACTTC.

This clone was recorded only once. CDR3 coding DNA: TGTGCCAGCAGCTTGTTCGCAGGGGGCGGCAATCAGCCCCAGCATTTT. The encoded protein is CASSLFAGGGNQPQHF. The chain recombines TRBV5-8 with TRBJ1-5, with TRBD1 identical over 8 bases. CDR1 SGHTS and CDR2 YDEGEE come from the germline V gene. Unmatched junction bases numbered 5, after V lost 1 base and J lost 2 bases. This CDR3 is 16 amino acids long.

This clone was detected only once. The CDR3: CASSRTGLGQPQHF. DNA for the CDR3: TGTGCCAGCAGCAGGACAGGGTTAGGCCAGCCCCAGCATTTT. The V and J genes are TRBV7-2 and TRBJ1-5; 8 nucleotides agree with TRBD1. V trimming: 5 bases; J trimming: 7 bases; junction bases outside the gene matches: 7. From germline, CDR1 is SGHTA and CDR2 FQGNSA. This CDR3 spans 14 amino acids.

This sequence joins TRBV28 and TRBJ1-6; D is perhaps TRBD1 (5 bases). The CDR3 has 17 residues. Trimming pared 4 bases from V and 7 bases from J, leaving 20 bases between. The germline CDR1 and CDR2 sequences are MDHEN and SYDVKM. CDR3 DNA sequence: TGTGCCAGCAGTTCACCCGCCTCTCAGGGCGGCAATTCACCCCTCCACTTT. Its translation: CASSSPASQGGNSPLHF.